This T cell receptor (beta chain) appears in the sequencing data of a study of blood T cell repertoires in COVID-19. Overall study: The United States, Italy and Spain were the sources of the acute and convalescent COVID-19 samples. PBMCs, B-cell-depleted T cells, or T cells were the source of the cDNA or gDNA that made up the material.

From germline, CDR1 is SEHNR and CDR2 FQNEAQ (reference sequence). The CDR3 covers 17 residues. J lost 0 bases, V lost 4 bases, and 6 bases had no gene match. Per the original data handling: Amplification of reference gene primers was used by the study to estimate nucleated cell counts. Measured with immunoSEQ multiplex PCR; TCRdb has only the in-frame clones, and not every one. V, J and clone size were drawn from that table, and D and trimming were deduced from the DNA. The data hold about 240,000 clones, with roughly four fifths observed a single time. This chain links TRBV7-9 with TRBJ2-3; 11 bases align to TRBD1. Sample: peripheral blood. This receptor was identified in a woman aged 70-85 years with acute or convalescent COVID-19. This CDR3 is CASSSRTGGLSTDTQYF. The CDR3 bases are TGTGCCAGCAGCTCCCGGACAGGGGGCCTGAGCACAGATACGCAGTATTTT.